The text below deals with one T cell receptor (beta chain). Germline CDR1 and CDR2: MNHEY and SVGAGI. V was cut by 4 bases and J by 2 bases, with 11 bases left in between. This CDR3 spans 15 amino acids. The entry originates in a study of Graves' ophthalmopathy and Graves' hyperthyroidism. Symptoms, serum thyroxine and TRAb, thyroid ultrasound, and orbital computed tomography formed the diagnostic basis. Transcripts of RNA were the source for amplifying TCR beta CDR3 regions. A first-round RT-PCR used HTBI primers, followed by a second-round multiplex PCR. From the multiplex PCR reads, TCRdb called clonotypes with MiXCR, one entry per CDR3 protein. The table shows hundreds of thousands of distinct CDR3 sequences, with over 20% occurring only once.

Sample: peripheral blood. This TCR derives from a woman aged 18-35 years with stable Graves' hyperthyroidism. Some clones in this sample may be carry-over from other donors' samples. This chain links TRBV6-5 with TRBJ2-2; D is perhaps TRBD1 or TRBD2 (5 bases each). CDR3 in DNA: TGTGCCAGCAGTTCCCCGGGGCGCAACACCGGGGAGCTGTTTTTT. It yields the protein CASSSPGRNTGELFF.